The clone carrying this T cell receptor beta chain was seen at least ten times. The antigen is unknown. The data were obtained in a study of prognosis after radiotherapy for stage I lung cancer. Study observations and caveats: There was a fall in unique TCR clone counts after stereotactic body radiation therapy, median around 9,500 versus 6,500.

Researchers used two-round multiplex PCR to amplify TCR beta CDR3 starting from genomic DNA. Primers specific to each TRBV and TRBJ gene drove first-round PCR. TCRdb passed the multiplex PCR reads through MiXCR, listing each CDR3 protein once. The sample holds about 13,000 distinct CDR3 sequences, roughly 40% seen once. V shed 10 bases, J shed 3 bases, and the junction held 5 bases outside the gene matches. Germline CDR1 is LNHDA and CDR2 is SQIVND (reference sequence). This CDR3 is 13 amino acids long. This receptor was identified in a donor aged 50 or older with non-small cell lung cancer. J is TRBJ2-7 and V is TRBV19; 11 nucleotides line up with TRBD2. The sample in question was PBMCs, obtained before or after stereotactic body radiation therapy (not recorded which). The CDR3, as DNA: TGTGCCACCTCCCTAGCGGGAGGCTACGAGCAGTACTTC. Translated: CATSLAGGYEQYF.